This is a list of T cell receptor beta chains from one sample in a study of blood T cell repertoires in COVID-19. Using immunoSEQ multiplex PCR, the repertoire was profiled, and TCRdb retains in-frame clones only, with some absent. The table shows tens of thousands of clones, with around 84% occurring only once. The specimen sequenced was peripheral blood. The source of these receptors is a human donor in a cohort sampled during active or convalescent COVID-19. Each CDR3 is given with its conserved first and last residue. The order of the fields is J gene, D gene, clone size, V gene, CDR3 DNA, CDR3 protein. The D gene is left open where the match is weak. For some rows the clone size is stated as once, few or many, or as a class when expanded; others skip it.

TRBJ1-2,NA,NA,TRBV9,TGTGCCAGCAGCGCGACGAGGGGGGGACAAACTAACTATGGCTACACCTTC,CASSATRGGQTNYGYTF
TRBJ2-1,NA,NA,TRBV12-3/TRBV12-4,TGTGCCAGCAGTTTAAGGCTCGGGGAGCAGTTCTTC,CASSLRLGEQFF
TRBJ2-3,TRBD2,NA,TRBV18,TGTGCCAGCTCTCGTACTAGCGGGGGGGCAGCAGATACGCAGTATTTT,CASSRTSGGAADTQYF
TRBJ1-6,NA,NA,TRBV12-5,TGTGCTAGTGGGCGACCACAGGGACAATGGTCACCCCTCCACTTT,CASGRPQGQWSPLHF
TRBJ2-3,TRBD2,NA,TRBV6-1,TGTGCCAGCAGTGAATGGGGGGGGACTAGCGCAGATACGCAGTATTTT,CASSEWGGTSADTQYF
TRBJ1-2,TRBD1,once,TRBV4-2,TGTGCCAGCAGCCAAGCGGAGGGACAGAATTATGGCTACACCTTC,CASSQAEGQNYGYTF
TRBJ2-5,TRBD2,NA,TRBV9,TGTGCCAGCAGCCTTTGGGAGGGGTCCCAAGAGACCCAGTACTTC,CASSLWEGSQETQYF
TRBJ2-6,NA,NA,TRBV27,TGTGCCAGCAGTCCTGGACAGTTCCTCTCTGGGGCCAACGTCCTGACTTTC,CASSPGQFLSGANVLTF
TRBJ1-1,NA,once,TRBV10-2,TGCGCCAGCAGTGAGTGGAGGGCAGAGTCCATGAACACTGAAGCTTTCTTT,CASSEWRAESMNTEAFF
TRBJ2-7,TRBD2,NA,TRBV7-2,TGTGCCAGCAGCCCCCGGACTAGCGGGGTCTACGAGCAGTACTTC,CASSPRTSGVYEQYF
TRBJ1-1,NA,NA,TRBV27,TGTGCCAGCAGTCTTTATGGACAGAGGAACACTGAAGCTTTCTTT,CASSLYGQRNTEAFF
TRBJ1-2,NA,NA,TRBV7-9,TGTGCCAGCAGCTTATCCCGTGGGGGCGCGGTAGGCTACACCTTC,CASSLSRGGAVGYTF
TRBJ2-1,TRBD1,NA,TRBV28,TGTGCCAGCAGTTTGATCTGGACAGGGTCCTCATACAATGAACAGTTCTTC,CASSLIWTGSSYNEQFF
TRBJ1-6,TRBD1,NA,TRBV6-6,TGTGCCAGCAAGATTGCCGGGACAGATAATTCACCCCTCCACTTT,CASKIAGTDNSPLHF
TRBJ1-6,TRBD1,NA,TRBV5-1,TGCGCCAGCAGTTTTGGGACAGATAATTCACCCCTCCACTTT,CASSFGTDNSPLHF
TRBJ1-6,NA,NA,TRBV7-6,TGTGCCAGCAGCTTAGATCGGACACTTTCGGGTTCACCCCTCCACTTT,CASSLDRTLSGSPLHF
TRBJ2-2,TRBD1,NA,TRBV5-1,TGCGCCAGCAGCTTCGCGGGACAGGGGTCCACCGGGGAGCTGTTTTTT,CASSFAGQGSTGELFF
TRBJ2-7,NA,NA,TRBV3-1/TRBV3-2,TGTGCCAGCAGCCAAGGGCACAGTCCCATCTACGAGCAGTACTTC,CASSQGHSPIYEQYF
TRBJ2-7,NA,NA,TRBV4-1,TGCGCCAGCAGCCAAGTTGCCAGGAACTACGAGCAGTACTTC,CASSQVARNYEQYF
TRBJ1-3,NA,NA,TRBV2,TGTGCCAGCAGTGAGCGGCAGGGTTCTGGAAACACCATATATTTT,CASSERQGSGNTIYF
TRBJ1-2,NA,NA,TRBV5-6,TGTGCCAGCAGCTTAGGCGGGGCAGGCAAGTCCGGTGGTGGCACCTTC,CASSLGGAGKSGGGTF
TRBJ2-7,TRBD1,NA,TRBV30,TGTGCCTGGGGAGACAGGGGGTACTTCTACGAGCAGTACTTC,CAWGDRGYFYEQYF
TRBJ2-3,TRBD2,NA,TRBV4-2,TGTGCCAGCAGCCAAGCGGGACTAGCGGGGGTTCTTTCCGATACGCAGTATTTT,CASSQAGLAGVLSDTQYF
TRBJ1-3,NA,NA,TRBV20-1,TGCAGTGCTAGTGAGGGCGACTACTCTGGAAACACCATATATTTT,CSASEGDYSGNTIYF
TRBJ1-5,NA,NA,TRBV19,TGTGCCAGTAGTGGGGGCATGGATCAGCCCCAGCATTTT,CASSGGMDQPQHF
TRBJ2-7,TRBD1,NA,TRBV19,TGTGCCAGTAGTATAGGACAGGGGGCCACCTACGAGCAGTACTTC,CASSIGQGATYEQYF
TRBJ2-6,NA,few,TRBV29-1,TGCAGCGTTGAAGATGGGCTCTCTGGGGCCAACGTCCTGACTTTC,CSVEDGLSGANVLTF
TRBJ1-5,NA,NA,TRBV19,TGTGCCAGTCGCTCCCCGGTAGCAGGGGAACAGCCCCAGCATTTT,CASRSPVAGEQPQHF
TRBJ1-3,NA,NA,TRBV10-3,TGTGCCATCAGCCTACAGGGAAACACCATATATTTT,CAISLQGNTIYF
TRBJ1-1,NA,NA,TRBV7-9,TGTGCCAGCAGCCCGCCCGCAGGGATCACTGAAGCTTTCTTT,CASSPPAGITEAFF
TRBJ2-7,NA,NA,TRBV20-1,TGCAGTGCTCCTCAGGGGAACGAGCAGTACTTC,CSAPQGNEQYF
TRBJ1-3,NA,NA,TRBV9,TGTGCCAGCAGCGTAGGGGCAGGCTCCCGCTCTGGAAACACCATATATTTT,CASSVGAGSRSGNTIYF
TRBJ1-4,NA,NA,TRBV18,TGTGCCAGCTCCGACCCGGGGGGTCCTAATGAAAAACTGTTTTTT,CASSDPGGPNEKLFF
TRBJ2-4,TRBD2,NA,TRBV4-3,TGCGCCAGCAGCCAAGATTCAGGGACTAGCGTGAAGTTAGCCAAAAACATTCAGTACTTC,CASSQDSGTSVKLAKNIQYF
TRBJ1-4,NA,NA,TRBV20-1,TGCAGTGCTAGTAATCGGCAGGGAGGCGAAAAACTGTTTTTT,CSASNRQGGEKLFF
TRBJ2-7,NA,NA,TRBV6-2/TRBV6-3,TGTGCCAGCAGCCGGACAGCCCCGTACGAGCAGTACTTC,CASSRTAPYEQYF
TRBJ2-2,TRBD1,NA,TRBV19,TGTGCCAGTAGCCCTAGACAGGGGATGAACACCGGGGAGCTGTTTTTT,CASSPRQGMNTGELFF
TRBJ2-1,TRBD2,NA,TRBV18,TGTGCCAGCTCACTGTTGGCGGGGGGGACGTCCTACAATGAGCAGTTCTTC,CASSLLAGGTSYNEQFF
TRBJ2-1,TRBD1,NA,TRBV7-9,TGTGCCAGCAGCGCCCCGGGACAGGGTTTGGCAAATGAGCAGTTCTTC,CASSAPGQGLANEQFF
TRBJ2-1,NA,NA,TRBV27,TGTGCCAGCGGTTGGGGAGTCGATGAGCAGTTCTTC,CASGWGVDEQFF
TRBJ2-5,TRBD1,NA,TRBV4-2,TGTGCCAGCAGCCAAGCTGACAGGGGGCTCCAAGAGACCCAGTACTTC,CASSQADRGLQETQYF
TRBJ2-7,NA,NA,TRBV21-1,TGTGCCAGCAGCAAAGGGGTAGCCAACTACGAGCAGTACTTC,CASSKGVANYEQYF
TRBJ1-2,NA,NA,TRBV5-1,TGCGCCAGCAGTCGGGGGGAAAACTATGGCTACACCTTC,CASSRGENYGYTF
TRBJ2-1,TRBD1,NA,TRBV11-3,TGTGCCAGCAGCTCAGGGACAGGGCGCCACAATGAGCAGTTCTTC,CASSSGTGRHNEQFF
TRBJ1-5,NA,NA,TRBV7-9,TGTGCCAGCAGCCCTGGCGGGGGTCAGCCCCAGCATTTT,CASSPGGGQPQHF
TRBJ2-7,NA,NA,TRBV7-9,TGTGCCAGCAGCTTAAGTGGAGGGGCAGGGGGCTACGAGCAGTACTTC,CASSLSGGAGGYEQYF
TRBJ1-1,NA,NA,TRBV10-3,TGTGCCATCAGTGTTTCGTTGAACACTGAAGCTTTCTTT,CAISVSLNTEAFF
TRBJ1-1,NA,NA,TRBV4-2,TGTGCCAGCAGCCCCAGGACCGGAGGCCTGAACACTGAAGCTTTCTTT,CASSPRTGGLNTEAFF
TRBJ2-1,TRBD2,once,TRBV6-5,TGTGCCAGCACAACTAGCGGGGGACCCTACAATGAGCAGTTCTTC,CASTTSGGPYNEQFF